The clone carrying this TCR beta chain was observed a handful of times. Germline-derived CDR1 and CDR2 are SGHVS and FQNEAQ. Trimming took 2 bases from V and 3 from J, leaving 11 bases between them. The CDR3 is made up of 14 amino acids. This sample is part of a study of tumor-infiltrating lymphocytes in oesophageal squamous cell carcinoma. TCRdb passed the PCR reads through MiXCR, listing each CDR3 protein once. The top ten clones hold approximately 46% of a sample with over 10,000 distinct CDR3 sequences, approximately 50% of them seen once. Sample: esophageal tumor tissue. The chain couples TRBV7-8 to TRBJ2-7, with D perhaps TRBD1 (5 bases). This TCR was sampled from a female donor with esophageal squamous cell carcinoma. CDR3 in amino acids: CASSLYRQFYEQYF. In DNA, the CDR3 is TGTGCCAGCAGCTTATATCGACAGTTCTACGAGCAGTACTTC.